This TCR beta chain came from a study of blood T cell repertoires in COVID-19. Study at large: Donors in the United States, Italy and Spain gave samples during acute or convalescent COVID-19. PBMCs, B-cell-depleted T cells, or T cells were the source of the cDNA or gDNA that made up the material.

During active infection, Seattle patients enrolled and were then monitored through disease. In the original workflow: Reference gene primer amplification gave nucleated cell count estimates. Measured with immunoSEQ multiplex PCR; TCRdb has only the in-frame clones, and not every one. For V, J and clone size, that table is used; D and trimming come from the DNA. Of 200,000 or so clones listed, 90% to 95% were seen once; the top ten hold around 0.84%. The germline V gene encodes CDR1 WNHNN and CDR2 SYGVQD (reference sequence). Trimming took 8 bases from V and 7 from J, leaving 8 bases between them. The CDR3 extends over 11 amino acids.

Sequencing was carried out using peripheral blood. This clonotype was sampled from a man in his sixties with COVID-19, enrolled during active disease. This chain joins TRBV10-1 and TRBJ2-2, with D possibly TRBD2 on 5 matching bases. The CDR3 sequence: CASSGVGELFF. The CDR3 bases are TGCGCCAGCTCCGGGGTCGGGGAGCTGTTTTTT.